The TCR beta chain described here comes from a study of cytomegalovirus exposure and HLA in healthy donors (dated by TCRdb to 2016 to 2017). About the study as a whole: An earlier analysis of several hundred of the donors reported about 260 Gb of sequence data and 100 million to 120 million unique TCR beta sequences obtained from approximately 180 million T cells. An early release that covered around 590 HLA-typed donors contained about 300 gigabases of sequencing data and about 93 million unique TCR sequences. Of the roughly 390 genotyped donors, approximately 81% were placed in the genetic ancestry cluster associated with self-reported Caucasian donors. The aim of the study was to test whether cataloging public T cell receptors could identify signatures of past pathogen exposure. The study profiled the T cell repertoires of 550 to 700 subjects by immunosequencing and related them to cytomegalovirus serostatus. Along with the roughly 700-subject first cohort, a separate validation cohort of over a hundred different subjects was used. High-throughput TCR immunosequencing, statistical association of individual TCRs with disease status, and machine learning were combined to predict cytomegalovirus infection status. A later analysis re-examined previously published TCR beta repertoires from around 670 donors and added high-resolution HLA genotyping to investigate patterns of TCR occurrence. In the later analysis, no new phenotypic data were used to find candidate immune exposures; instead, reliance was placed on TCR beta sequences and their occurrence across donors. An earlier analysis of approximately 580 of the donors used high-throughput TCR beta sequencing to judge whether each TCR beta V gene segment behaved as functional or pseudogenic. Donor age, sex, ethnicity and CMV serostatus were compiled together with the repertoire data. Genome-wide SNP genotypes for about 65% of the roughly 670 donors were used in a later genetic analysis, which treated that subset as a discovery cohort. All discovery cohort repertoires had been generated on a single sequencing platform. Class I and class II HLA loci were covered by the typing at four-digit resolution. The number of typed donors differed by locus: about 629-630 for A, B, C, DRB1 and DQB1; about 520 for DQA1; some 610 for DPA1; and 450 to 480 for DPB1. Four to six DR-DQ haplotypes were handled as single units for association and clustering, since linkage in the cohort was strong. Across roughly 420 genotyped donors of the cohort, an average of roughly 250,000 unique TCR beta nucleotide sequences per donor were sequenced, and 15% to 20% of those sequences were non-productive. Here is what the overall study found, with its caveats: Because counts were too low, under 20 rarely observed V segments, including chromosome 9 orphons, were left out of the earlier analysis of some 600 of the donors. In a later analysis, HLA-associated TCR beta chains were found to be more clonally expanded and to have lower generation probabilities than equally common non-associated chains. Most TCR sequences were observed very rarely across donors, whereas some public TCRs were present in many individuals. CMV serostatus was the only immune exposure information available for the cohort. Correlated functional status among segregating V segments might be attributable to linkage disequilibrium, but an unknown experimental factor could not be ruled out. The cohort was sequenced for TCR beta chains only, and without alpha or paired-chain data the features that could be detected were limited. A cluster of highly shared sequence variants was judged likely to be a technical artifact of the sequencing pipeline. In vitro tests confirmed that three of the cytomegalovirus-associated TCR beta chains recognize cytomegalovirus antigens. The classifier was reported to diagnose cytomegalovirus status with high specificity and sensitivity in both the original cohort and the validation cohort. Strong co-occurrence of HLA alleles, especially DR and DQ, made assigning TCR associations to individual alleles difficult. Most CMV-associated TCR beta chains appeared to be HLA-restricted in a later analysis, and the HLA associations seemed to be driven largely by CMV exposure. A later analysis found that TCR association rates varied across HLA loci, with DRB1 alleles showing the most associated TCRs and HLA-C alleles the fewest. Because the 87-base-pair reads could not distinguish some IMGT-functional V segments, including TRBV6-2 and TRBV6-3, those segments were excluded. According to the authors, the approach could potentially be generalized to other disease states and immunological phenotypes. In a later analysis, several top co-occurrence clusters were reported to appear linked to parvovirus B19, influenza, CMV and Epstein-Barr virus. A further reported finding was that TCR beta sequences accurately predicted the HLA-A and HLA-B alleles for most subjects in the first cohort. A total of 150 to 200 TCR beta chains were listed by the study as associated with cytomegalovirus. The presence/absence analyses assumed that sequencing depth was roughly uniform across donors, and that assumption may not be true. At a false discovery rate of 0.05, a later analysis linked fewer than 20,000 TCR beta sequences to specific HLA alleles. In a later genetic analysis, fewer N-insertions in productive TCRs were reported among donors in an Asian-associated ancestry cluster than the approximately 710-donor mean. A later genetic analysis associated a missense DCLRE1C variant with V-gene and J-gene trimming of TCR beta chains, and an independent cohort replicated the association. Because some donors lacked HLA typing at each locus, the association tests relied only on the typed subset. An earlier analysis of approximately 500 of the donors showed that most TCR beta V segments appeared in productive rearrangements either about 87% or about 30% of the time, which broadly matched IMGT annotations.

The CDR3 has 16 amino acids, counting the end cysteine and phenylalanine. The sequence is cut down to CDR3 DNA, 48 bases in frame from base 1. As encoded in the germline V gene, CDR1 is MDHEN while CDR2 is SYDVKM. V is shortened by 3 bases, J by 2 bases, and the region joining them spans 16 bases. Library generation was performed with the immunoSEQ multiplex PCR assay. For the multiplex PCR, a mixture combining 60 forward primers for TCR Vbeta segments and 13 reverse primers for TCR Jbeta segments was used. Amplification of the CDR3 region of rearranged TCR beta genes was performed with a multiplex PCR assay on genomic DNA. The amplified TCR beta libraries were sequenced on the Illumina HiSeq System as 87-base-pair reads. Turning to the authors' computational methods: In a later analysis, around 80 million unique TCR beta chains were counted across the 500 to 700 repertoires, and roughly 9.9 million of these chains were shared by at least two donors. Raw reads were error-corrected and collapsed into unique sequences with a nearest-neighbor algorithm that merged closely related sequences to remove PCR and sequencing errors. V, D and J gene segments were assigned by aligning CDR3 sequences to IMGT reference sequences. Each retained sequence needed at least a six-nucleotide match to both a V gene segment and a J gene segment. Rearrangements were classified as productive when the CDR3 lacked stop codons and remained in frame with V and J, and all other rearrangements were classified as non-productive. CDR3 was defined by IMGT convention, running from the second conserved V-encoded cysteine to the conserved J-encoded phenylalanine. The earlier analysis of about 590 of the donors excluded sequences that lacked an unambiguous match to a single V gene segment. In an earlier analysis of several hundred of the donors, V segments were called functional above 56.7% productive rearrangements and were called segregating when the between-donor standard deviation exceeded 5%. A statistical classification framework was developed to diagnose cytomegalovirus status using the catalog of TCR beta chain sequences. In a later analysis, TCR nucleotide sequences were compared against IMGT/GENE-DB human TR gene sequences so that V and J genes could be assigned. A later analysis assigned CDR3 sequences and most-parsimonious VDJ recombination scenarios with the TCRdist pipeline. A later analysis defined each TCR beta chain by its CDR3 amino acid sequence plus V-gene family, and excluded reads lacking a unique V-gene family. In a later analysis, fewer than 650 highly shared, low-generation-probability nucleotide sequences were removed to address suspected cross-contamination and a sequencing artifact. A later analysis calculated a clonal expansion index for each public chain from normalized within-repertoire ranks of inferred template counts. In a later analysis, generation probabilities were computed using a VDJ recombination model fitted to out-of-frame rearrangements, and the results were checked against IGoR. In a later analysis, TCR-TCR, TCR-HLA and TCR-CMV co-occurrence was scored with hypergeometric tests, and a repertoire-size bias correction was applied to TCR pairs. A later analysis estimated false discovery rates by permuting HLA or CMV assignments 20 times. In a later analysis, co-occurring TCRs were grouped using DBSCAN, and TCRdist sequence similarity was added for clustering within HLA-allele-positive subsets. Co-occurrence clustering excluded repertoires with fewer than 30,000 or more than 120,000 public chains, plus five with anomalous nucleotide sharing. This immuneACCESS table, as held by TCRdb, lists in-frame sequences with V and J called but not all clones. Of the missing ones, under half trace to an unresolved V gene in checked studies; the others have no known cause. From that table come the V and J calls and clone size; the DNA was used to work out D and trimming. The sample includes 100,000 or so clones, with roughly 60% observed a single time. The ten biggest clones cover approximately 4.3% of the sample.

This clone showed up just a few times. Its antigen target is currently unknown. No qualities accompany the bases; no much larger clone lies one base away. The cohort consisted of 600 to 750 healthy bone marrow donors. All cohort members were sampled while nominally healthy, although unrecorded immune exposures were likely present. Of the approximately 610 cohort members, 289 had positive CMV serostatus and 350 to 450 had negative CMV serostatus, and CMV serostatus was not recorded for the donor. A peripheral blood sample was collected from each donor, and TCR beta sequencing was performed on peripheral blood mononuclear cells. Genomic DNA was extracted from the blood cell samples with the Qiagen DNeasy Blood Extraction Kit.

The sequence is built from TRBV28 and TRBJ1-2; a weak D assignment points to TRBD1 (6 bases agree). The specimen was PBMCs. The clonotype was recovered from a human donor in good health. The bases read TGTGCCAGCAGTTTCCACCACAGGGTCGGGAACTATGGCTACACCTTC. Its translation is CASSFHHRVGNYGYTF.